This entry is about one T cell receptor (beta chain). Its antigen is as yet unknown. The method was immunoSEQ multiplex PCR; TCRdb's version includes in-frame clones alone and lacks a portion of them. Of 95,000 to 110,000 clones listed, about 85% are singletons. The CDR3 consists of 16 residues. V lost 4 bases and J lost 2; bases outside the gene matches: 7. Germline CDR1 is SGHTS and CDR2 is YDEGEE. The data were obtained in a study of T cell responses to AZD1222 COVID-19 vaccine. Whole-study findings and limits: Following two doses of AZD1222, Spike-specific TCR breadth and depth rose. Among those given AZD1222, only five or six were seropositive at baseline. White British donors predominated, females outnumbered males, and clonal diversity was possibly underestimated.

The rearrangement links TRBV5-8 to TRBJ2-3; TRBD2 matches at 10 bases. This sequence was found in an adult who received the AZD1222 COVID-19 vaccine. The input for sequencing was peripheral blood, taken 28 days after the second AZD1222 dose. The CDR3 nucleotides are TGTGCCAGCAGCCCTGGACTAGCGGCCTCCACAGATACGCAGTATTTT. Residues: CASSPGLAASTDTQYF.